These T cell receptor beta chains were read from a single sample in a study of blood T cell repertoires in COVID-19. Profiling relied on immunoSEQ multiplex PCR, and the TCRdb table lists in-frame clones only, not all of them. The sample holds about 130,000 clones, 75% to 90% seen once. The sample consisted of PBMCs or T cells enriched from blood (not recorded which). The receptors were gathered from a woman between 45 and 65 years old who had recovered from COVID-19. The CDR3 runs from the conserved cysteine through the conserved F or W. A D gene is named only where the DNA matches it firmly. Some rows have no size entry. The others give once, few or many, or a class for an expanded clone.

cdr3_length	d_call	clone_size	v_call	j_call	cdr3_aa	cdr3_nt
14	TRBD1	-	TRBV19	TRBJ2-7	CASSRTGPLYEQYF	TGTGCCAGTAGTAGGACAGGGCCACTCTACGAGCAGTACTTC
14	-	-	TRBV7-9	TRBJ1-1	CASSLGGLNTEAFF	TGTGCCAGCAGCTTAGGGGGCCTGAACACTGAAGCTTTCTTT
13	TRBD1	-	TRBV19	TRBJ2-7	CASSMDRAHEQYF	TGTGCCAGTAGTATGGACAGGGCCCACGAGCAGTACTTC
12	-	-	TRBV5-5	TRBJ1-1	CASSLEGRGAFF	TGTGCCAGCAGCTTGGAGGGGCGTGGGGCTTTCTTT
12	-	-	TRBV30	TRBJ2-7	CAWSVGGYEQYF	TGTGCCTGGAGTGTAGGGGGTTACGAGCAGTACTTC
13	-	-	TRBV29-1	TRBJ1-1	CSTLLPGGTEAFF	TGCAGCACACTCCTCCCGGGGGGCACTGAAGCTTTCTTT
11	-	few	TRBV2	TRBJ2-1	CASRTKNEQFF	TGTGCCAGCAGGACAAAGAATGAGCAGTTCTTC
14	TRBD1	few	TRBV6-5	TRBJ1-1	CASNSGTVNTEAFF	TGTGCCAGCAATTCCGGGACAGTCAACACTGAAGCTTTCTTT
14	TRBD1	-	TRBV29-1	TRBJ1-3	CSVGTGGGGNTIYF	TGCAGCGTCGGGACAGGGGGCGGTGGAAACACCATATATTTT
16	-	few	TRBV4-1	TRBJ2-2	CASSQARRAGTGELFF	TGCGCCAGCAGCCAAGCGCGGCGGGCCGGCACCGGGGAGCTGTTTTTT
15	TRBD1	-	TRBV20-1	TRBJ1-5	CSASAGTESNQPQHF	TGCAGTGCTAGTGCCGGGACAGAGAGCAATCAGCCCCAGCATTTT
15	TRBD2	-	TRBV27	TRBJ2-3	CASSLTSGDTDTQYF	TGTGCCAGCAGTTTGACTAGCGGGGACACAGATACGCAGTATTTT
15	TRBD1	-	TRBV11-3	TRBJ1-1	CASSFRTGENTEAFF	TGTGCCAGCAGCTTTCGGACAGGGGAGAACACTGAAGCTTTCTTT
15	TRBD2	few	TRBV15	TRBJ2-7	CATSGQRGASYEQYF	TGTGCCACCAGCGGCCAGCGGGGGGCATCCTACGAGCAGTACTTC
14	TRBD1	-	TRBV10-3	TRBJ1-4	CAISDDRGREKLFF	TGTGCCATCAGTGACGACAGGGGGCGTGAAAAACTGTTTTTT
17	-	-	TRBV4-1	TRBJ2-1	CASSQRSGDLSYNEQFF	TGCGCCAGCAGCCAACGATCGGGGGACCTCTCCTACAATGAGCAGTTCTTC
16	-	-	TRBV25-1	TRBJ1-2	CASSVASSRRGDGYTF	TGTGCCAGCAGTGTTGCGTCGAGCCGCCGGGGAGATGGCTACACCTTC
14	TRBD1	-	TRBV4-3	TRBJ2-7	CASSQDRGLYEQYF	TGCGCCAGCAGCCAAGACAGGGGGCTGTACGAGCAGTACTTC
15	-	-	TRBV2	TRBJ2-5	CASILDLPGSETQYF	TGTGCCAGCATTCTGGACCTTCCAGGGTCGGAGACCCAGTACTTC
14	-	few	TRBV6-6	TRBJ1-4	CASSYVGAREKLFF	TGTGCCAGCAGTTACGTGGGGGCAAGGGAAAAACTGTTTTTT
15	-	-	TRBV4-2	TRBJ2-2	CASSPRVLGGGELFF	TGTGCCAGCAGCCCCCGGGTCCTGGGGGGCGGGGAGCTGTTTTTT
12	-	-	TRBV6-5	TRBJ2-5	CASRAPGETQYF	TGTGCCAGCAGAGCACCTGGAGAGACCCAGTACTTC
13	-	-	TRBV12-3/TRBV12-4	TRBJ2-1	CASRKGGDHEQFF	TGTGCCAGCAGAAAGGGGGGGGACCATGAGCAGTTCTTC
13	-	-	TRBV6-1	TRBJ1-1	CASSERGGTEAFF	TGTGCCAGCAGTGAACGCGGCGGAACTGAAGCTTTCTTT
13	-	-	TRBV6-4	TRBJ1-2	CASSDSRGYGYTF	TGTGCCAGCAGTGACTCACGGGGCTATGGCTACACCTTC
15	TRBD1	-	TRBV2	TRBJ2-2	CASSETGAPAGELFF	TGTGCCAGCAGTGAGACAGGGGCCCCGGCCGGGGAGCTGTTTTTT
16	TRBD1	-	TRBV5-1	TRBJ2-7	CASSFQGAGGLGEQYF	TGCGCCAGCAGCTTTCAGGGGGCGGGCGGGCTCGGCGAGCAGTACTTC
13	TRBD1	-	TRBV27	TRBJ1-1	CASRSGTGTGAFF	TGTGCCAGCAGATCCGGGACAGGGACAGGAGCTTTCTTT
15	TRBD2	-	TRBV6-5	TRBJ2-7	CASSRTSGGAYEQYF	TGTGCCAGCAGCAGGACTAGCGGGGGGGCTTACGAGCAGTACTTC
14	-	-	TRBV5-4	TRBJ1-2	CASRFVAGTDGYTF	TGTGCCAGCAGGTTTGTGGCAGGTACGGATGGCTACACCTTC
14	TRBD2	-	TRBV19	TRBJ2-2	CASSGGPKTGELFF	TGTGCCAGTTCGGGGGGGCCGAAGACCGGGGAGCTGTTTTTT
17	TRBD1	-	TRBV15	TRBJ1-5	CATSRADRAIINQPQHF	TGTGCCACCAGCAGGGCTGACAGGGCCATTATCAATCAGCCCCAGCATTTT
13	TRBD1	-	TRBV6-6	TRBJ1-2	CASSRGQGNGYTF	TGTGCCAGCAGCAGGGGACAGGGCAATGGCTACACCTTC
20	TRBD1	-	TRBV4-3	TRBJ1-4	CASSRDRTGGGRATNEKLFF	TGCGCCAGCAGCCGAGACAGGACAGGGGGCGGACGGGCAACTAATGAAAAACTGTTTTTT
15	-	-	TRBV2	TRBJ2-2	CASSRSGANTGELFF	TGTGCCAGCAGTCGATCAGGTGCGAACACCGGGGAGCTGTTTTTT
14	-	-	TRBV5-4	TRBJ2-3	CASSLFGQVDTQYF	TGTGCCAGCAGCTTGTTTGGGCAGGTCGATACGCAGTATTTT
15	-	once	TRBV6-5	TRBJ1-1	CASRRDTYMNTEAFF	TGTGCCAGCCGCCGGGACACCTACATGAACACTGAAGCTTTCTTT
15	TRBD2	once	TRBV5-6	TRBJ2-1	CASSAPGLAGPPPFF	TGTGCCAGCAGCGCGCCGGGACTAGCGGGGCCCCCTCCGTTCTTC
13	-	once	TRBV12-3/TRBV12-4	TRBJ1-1	CASSLGGHTEAFF	TGTGCCAGCAGTTTAGGGGGGCACACTGAAGCTTTCTTT
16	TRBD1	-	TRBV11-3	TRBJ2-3	CASSFDRGLRADTQYF	TGTGCCAGCAGCTTCGACAGGGGGCTCCGCGCAGATACGCAGTATTTT
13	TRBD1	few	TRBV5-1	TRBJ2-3	CASRQGGTDTQYF	TGCGCCAGCAGGCAGGGGGGCACAGATACGCAGTATTTT
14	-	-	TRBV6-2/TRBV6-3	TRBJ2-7	CASRPGGSGYEQYF	TGTGCCAGCAGGCCTGGAGGTAGCGGCTACGAGCAGTACTTC
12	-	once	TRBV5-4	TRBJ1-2	CASSLDSLGYTF	TGTGCCAGCAGCTTGGACAGTCTTGGCTACACCTTC
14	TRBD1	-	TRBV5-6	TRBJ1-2	CASSLVGTGDGYTF	TGTGCCAGCAGCTTGGTGGGGACAGGAGATGGCTACACCTTC
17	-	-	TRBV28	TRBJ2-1	CASSLSDGGSSYNEQFF	TGTGCCAGCAGTTTATCGGACGGGGGTAGCTCCTACAATGAGCAGTTCTTC